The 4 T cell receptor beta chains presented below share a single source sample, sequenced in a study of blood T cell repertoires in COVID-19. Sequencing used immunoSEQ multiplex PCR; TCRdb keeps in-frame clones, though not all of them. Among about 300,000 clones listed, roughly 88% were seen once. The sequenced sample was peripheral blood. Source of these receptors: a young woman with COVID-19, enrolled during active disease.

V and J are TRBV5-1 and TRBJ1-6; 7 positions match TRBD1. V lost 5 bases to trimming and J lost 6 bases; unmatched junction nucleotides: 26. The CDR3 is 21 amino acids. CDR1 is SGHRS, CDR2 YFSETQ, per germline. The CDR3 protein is CASSPKGVDRAGGRTNSPLHF. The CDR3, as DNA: TGCGCCAGCAGTCCTAAAGGCGTGGACCGTGCAGGGGGGCGAACTAATTCACCCCTCCACTTT.

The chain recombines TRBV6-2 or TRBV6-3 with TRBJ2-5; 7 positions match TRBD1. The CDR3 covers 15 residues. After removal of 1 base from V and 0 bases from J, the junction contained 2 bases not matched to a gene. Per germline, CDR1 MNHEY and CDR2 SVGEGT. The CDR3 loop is CASSYYQGDQETQYF. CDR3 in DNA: TGTGCCAGCAGTTACTATCAGGGGGACCAAGAGACCCAGTACTTC.

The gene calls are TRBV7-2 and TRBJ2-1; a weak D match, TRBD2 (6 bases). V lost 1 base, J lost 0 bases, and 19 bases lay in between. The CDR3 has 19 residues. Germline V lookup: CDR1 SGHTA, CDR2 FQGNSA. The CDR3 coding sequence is TGTGCCAGCAGCTTAGGGGGGGAATCCCTACCCAGCTCCTACAATGAGCAGTTCTTC. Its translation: CASSLGGESLPSSYNEQFF.

In DNA form, the CDR3 reads TGTGCCAGCAGCAGGGTTCCGGGACAGCATAATTCACCCCTCCACTTT. Translating it yields CASSRVPGQHNSPLHF. The chain carries TRBV21-1 and TRBJ1-6; TRBD1 was called by the table and not checked on the DNA. TRBV21-1 is a pseudogene segment. This CDR3 has 16 amino acids.